The source of this TCR beta chain is a study of T cells after yellow fever vaccination. MiXCR, run by TCRdb on the 5' RACE reads, gives a single entry per CDR3 protein. The table shows roughly 350,000 distinct CDR3 sequences, with approximately 4% occurring only once. This CDR3 has 15 amino acids. The V gene end was trimmed by 1 base and the J gene end by 5 bases; junction bases not matched to a gene: 5. The germline CDR1 and CDR2 sequences are SGHAT and FQNNGV. This clonotype originated in a man aged 18 to 29 who received the YFV17D yellow fever vaccine. The chain links TRBV11-2 to TRBJ2-1, with 7 bases identical to TRBD2. The specimen comprised PBMCs, sampled 5 days after the yellow fever booster vaccination. CDR3 region: CASSLGGGGHNEQFF. Written as DNA, the CDR3 is TGTGCCAGCAGCTTAGGGGGGGGAGGTCACAATGAGCAGTTCTTC.